Sequencing of this TCR beta chain was carried out in a study of T cell responses to AZD1222 COVID-19 vaccine. The CDR3 length is 15 residues. CDR1 SGHRS and CDR2 YFSETQ come from the germline V gene. Trimming removed 0 bases from V and 3 bases from J; junction bases left unmatched: 2. Some clones are missing from TCRdb's copy, which holds only in-frame ones; the method was immunoSEQ multiplex PCR. Altogether roughly 80,000 clones are present, around four fifths being singletons, with the ten largest covering around 2.8%. V usage is TRBV5-1 and J usage is TRBJ2-3; 9 bases map to TRBD1. The material was peripheral blood, obtained on day 0 of AZD1222 vaccination. This TCR derives from an adult in good health. In DNA, the CDR3 is TGCGCCAGCAGCTTGGTGGGACAGGGAACAGATACGCAGTATTTT. Translation gives CASSLVGQGTDTQYF.